The source of this T cell receptor (beta chain) is a study of identical twins (dated by TCRdb to 2015 to 2016). Describing the broader study: TCR alpha and beta repertoires from monozygotic twins, unrelated adults of various ages and cord blood were deep-sequenced to test whether fetal clonotypes persist. To rule out contamination, the twin experiments were replicated at different times with different library preparation protocols. Broad study findings and their caveats: In beta out-of-frame sequences, excess twin sharing was weaker, because having fewer shared sequences lowered the signal-to-noise ratio. Compared with coincidental sharing between unrelated individuals, out-of-frame TCR alpha sequences shared between twins had an excess of sequences with low generation probability. Abundant cord blood beta clonotypes carried fewer insertions; young adult naive repertoires showed a weaker similar trend, while memory repertoires showed none. In monozygotic twins, recombination models systematically underestimated out-of-frame TCR alpha sharing, but the models matched the sharing seen between unrelated individuals. Because the same donors could not be followed over many years, conclusions were based on cross-sectional statistical analysis. Zero-insertion analyses could be partly confounded by invariant T cells such as MAIT and iNKT, though diverse VJ usage argued against such confounding for most clonotypes.

With respect to this clonotype: Its antigen specificity is not known. No base-level quality is on record; no much larger clone is a single base apart.

Every donor was a healthy Caucasian. Three pairs of female monozygotic twins, all aged roughly 18 to 29 years, made up the twin cohort. Positive isolation kits from Invitrogen were used to isolate the CD4+ and CD8+ T cell populations. The library came from 5' RACE. TCRdb records Illumina HiSeq 2000 as the sequencer. Template switching introduced a universal primer binding site; the final cDNA contained a unique molecular identifier, enabling accurate counting of TCR cDNA molecules. First-strand cDNA for TCR alpha and beta chains was synthesized from specific primers in the conserved constant-segment region. Each cDNA library was double barcoded, with a SMART-Mk sample barcode plus Illumina barcodes, to control for contamination. TruSeq adapter sequences along with Illumina sample barcodes were introduced in two successive PCR steps. TCR alpha and beta cDNA libraries were sequenced on the Illumina HiSeq platform with custom primers. Per the original workflow: MiGEC was used to process raw reads and extract unique molecular identifiers, and MiXCR was used to find CDR3 positions. For each individual, recombination models were inferred using an EM algorithm with the repgenHMM and IGoR tools. The analysis of shared clonotypes was done with the tcR package in R, with sharing normalized by the product of cloneset sizes. To study raw recombination without the effects of thymic and clonal selection, out-of-frame nonproductive sequences were analyzed. TCRdb passed the public sequencing reads through fastp at Q25 and MiXCR, retaining productive beta sequences. One record per CDR3 amino acid sequence lists the most common genes and DNA. The V and J calls reflect TCRdb's pipeline rather than the authors' work. For this sample the table gives about 190,000 distinct CDR3 sequences, of which approximately 15% were detected only once. Roughly two fifths of the sample is in the top ten clones.

Trimming removed 4 bases from V and 6 bases from J, leaving 9 bases between the germline ends. The cysteine opens and the phenylalanine closes a CDR3 of 13 amino acids. Only CDR3 DNA is held: 39 bases, read in frame from base 1. The germline V gene provides CDR1 KGHDR and CDR2 SFDVKD. This sample was shared with a second study, whose subject was T cells expressing NK-cell markers. Reported in the second study: Several donors provided sorted CD3+CD56+NKG2C+, CD3+CD56+NKG2C- and CD3+CD56-NKG2C+ T-cell subsets, whose TCR beta-chain repertoires were profiled. Seven of the eight sequenced donors were HCMV-seropositive and one was HCMV-seronegative. To restrict sorting to alphabetaTCR-expressing T cells, an anti-gammadeltaTCR antibody was added in several experiments. In over five donors, the dominant CD3+CD56+NKG2C+ clonotypes were among the top 10 CD8+ clonotypes and accounted for about 1.0-7.5% of CD8+ T cells. Those dominant clonotypes were again the most abundant among CD3+CD56-NKG2C+ cells in a few donors, at about 28.3-60.1%. Whether the expanded NKG2C-expressing T cell clones were specific for HCMV antigens remained unclear. All eight donors whose samples were sequenced were randomly selected healthy volunteers, three of them men and five women. A commercial ELISA kit detecting HCMV-specific IgG in serum was used to determine HCMV serostatus. MIGEC was used to demultiplex reads and group reads by UMI, and MiTCR was used to assemble and quantify clonotypes. To exclude erroneous sequences, any TCR cDNA sequence not supported by at least two reads was discarded. The tcR package was used for downstream repertoire analysis, and clonotypes were matched between fractions using CDR3 nucleotide sequence together with V segment. VDJmatch was used to annotate antigen specificity against VDJdb, with one amino acid substitution allowed in CDR3.

Sequencing was done on a sample of CD8+ T cells sorted from blood. The sequence is built from TRBV24-1 and TRBJ2-1; tentative D gene TRBD1, with 7 bases matching. The receptor comes from a woman under 30 in good health. CDR3 reads: CATSERDSNEQFF. The bases read TGTGCCACCAGTGAGCGGGACAGCAATGAGCAGTTCTTC.